The clone carrying this T cell receptor beta chain has only a few counts. Libraries were prepared by immunoSEQ multiplex PCR; TCRdb keeps only in-frame clonotypes and omits some of them. The sample lists some 97,000 clones, roughly 90% occurring once. This specimen belongs to a study of blood T cell repertoires in COVID-19. The CDR3 sequence is 13 residues long. Germline-derived CDR1 and CDR2 are SGHKS and YYEKEE (reference sequence). The J segment lost 3 bases and the V segment lost 4 bases, leaving 4 bases of the junction unmatched. V and J are TRBV5-5 and TRBJ2-7, with 7 bases lining up with TRBD1. The sequenced sample consisted of peripheral blood. The receptor's source is a man aged 45-65 years with active COVID-19. As DNA, the CDR3 is TGTGCCAGCAGCACGACAGGGAGCTACGAGCAGTACTTC. It is translated as CASSTTGSYEQYF.